This TCR beta chain was identified during a study of CD8 T cells in ankylosing spondylitis. TCRdb processed the 5' RACE reads anew with MiXCR; each CDR3 protein has one entry. The sample includes about 130,000 distinct CDR3 sequences, approximately 13% seen only once; the top ten take approximately 3%. This clonotype was counted at least ten times. Antigen specificity is unknown. Study conclusions and caveats: Blood from ankylosing spondylitis patients appeared to carry a characteristic roughly 8-variant TCR beta motif. Previous work reported some of these motif variants in the synovial fluid and blood of reactive arthritis. Disease-linked clones reportedly showed significant enrichment in matched ankylosing spondylitis synovial fluid.

V dropped 6 bases and J dropped 3 bases, with 11 bases sitting between them. Germline assignment: CDR1 SEHNR and CDR2 FQNEAQ (reference sequence). The CDR3 runs 14 residues. The chain recombines TRBV7-9 with TRBJ2-2; the D is unclear. This receptor was taken from a female donor with ankylosing spondylitis or in good health (not recorded which). The material sequenced was blood, either unsorted or a sorted T cell fraction (not recorded which). The CDR3 loop is CASRSGRYTGELFF. CDR3 in DNA: TGTGCCAGCAGATCCGGACGGTACACCGGGGAGCTGTTTTTT.